These 13 T cell receptor beta chains were all obtained from the same sample, sequenced in a study of regulatory T cells in long-lasting Graves disease (dated by TCRdb to the early 2020s). Libraries were made using multiplex PCR. Reads for this sample came from an Illumina HiSeq 4000. TCR beta libraries were built with iRepertoire HTBI primers and Arm-PCR amplification of CDR3 regions. Using fastp trimming at Q25 and MiXCR clonotype assembly, TCRdb reanalyzed the public sequencing data and kept in-frame beta chains. Every CDR3 protein is listed once, alongside the most common genes and DNA of its rows. This sample has under 500,000 distinct CDR3 sequences in its table, and around 17% of those were observed once. The ten biggest clones cover about 11% of the sample. The sample's time point label is to be understood as: newly diagnosed GD, antithyroid drugs for less than 3 months. RNA was extracted from PBMCs in TRIzol for both TCR sequencing and RNA sequencing.

The same specimen was also included in a second study, on T cells in Graves' hyperthyroidism and ophthalmopathy.

Material: peripheral blood mononuclear cells (PBMCs), obtained at new diagnosis, from a patient treated with antithyroid drugs. Receptor source: a woman in her 30s with Graves disease. Donor details come from another sample of the same person, matched by shared clones.

The chain employs TRBV27 and TRBJ2-5; 13 bases are shared with TRBD2. The DNA end is a closer match to TRBJ2-1, so the J assignment may be wrong. Looked up from germline, CDR1 is MNHEY and CDR2 is SMNVEV (reference sequence). The CDR3 sequence is 15 residues long. The CDR3 DNA sequence: TGTGCCAGCAATATACTAGCGGGAGGGCACAATGAGCAGTTCTTC. Translation gives CASNILAGGHNEQFF.

In its sample, this clonotype was seen a few times. This rearrangement joins TRBV6-5 to TRBJ1-2; D not certain. V was shortened by 0 bases and J by 6 bases, with 14 bases between the two germline ends. Germline-derived CDR1 and CDR2 are MNHEY and SVGAGI. The CDR3 runs to 15 residues. CDR3 protein: CASSYSFRIGNGYTF. The CDR3, as DNA: TGTGCCAGCAGTTACTCATTCCGAATCGGCAATGGCTACACCTTC.

This clonotype was observed at least ten times. The chain joins TRBV30 to TRBJ2-1; D is undetermined. CDR1 is GTSNPN and CDR2 is SVGIG in the germline V gene (reference sequence). V gave up 0 bases and J gave up 3 bases, with 0 bases separating them. This CDR3 spans 11 amino acids. The CDR3 here is CAWSVYNEQFF. CDR3 nucleotides: TGTGCCTGGAGTGTCTACAATGAGCAGTTCTTC.

This clonotype was seen many times. This chain links TRBV27 with TRBJ2-7; TRBD2 aligns across 11 bases. The CDR3 extends over 15 amino acids. Germline V lookup: CDR1 MNHEY, CDR2 SMNVEV (reference sequence). The ends lost 5 bases at V and 2 bases at J; junction bases unmatched: 5. CDR3 in amino acids: CASSAGTSGPYEQYF. DNA for the CDR3: TGTGCCAGCAGTGCTGGGACTAGCGGCCCCTACGAGCAGTACTTC.

This clonotype was found many times. This chain links TRBV6-2 or TRBV6-3 with TRBJ1-1; D gene uncertain. V dropped 3 bases and J dropped 5 bases, with 10 bases sitting between them. This CDR3 has 13 amino acids. Germline CDR1 and CDR2: MNHEY and SVGEGT. In DNA form, the CDR3 reads TGTGCCAGCAGTTATGGCCCGGGGACTGAAGCTTTCTTT. Residues: CASSYGPGTEAFF.

Many counts were recorded for this clonotype. CDR3 sequence: CASSRALEETQYF. The CDR3 DNA follows: TGTGCCAGCTCCAGAGCCCTAGAGGAGACCCAGTACTTC. V is TRBV18 and J is TRBJ2-5; D gene unclear. V was trimmed by 6 bases and J by 5 bases, leaving 13 bases between them. The CDR3 length is 13 residues. Germline CDR1 reads KGHSH; CDR2 reads LQKENI.

This chain connects TRBV29-1 to TRBJ1-2, with D unresolved. V was shortened by 2 bases and J by 2 bases, with 15 bases between the two germline ends. Germline lookup yields CDR1 SQVTM and CDR2 ANQGSEA. This CDR3 region has 15 residues. DNA of the CDR3: TGCAGCGTTGAAAAGTTAGGGCAGGCCAACTATGGCTACACCTTC. Translated: CSVEKLGQANYGYTF.

Worth noting for this clonotype: A much larger clone lies one base from this, so it may be a read error. The final CDR3 position lacks the conserved phenylalanine or tryptophan, pointing to a likely read error. The gene calls are TRBV27 and TRBJ1-1; 7 positions match TRBD1. CDR3 size: 11 residues. Per the germline V gene, CDR1 is MNHEY and CDR2 is SMNVEV (reference sequence). Trimming removed 10 bases from V and 5 bases from J; junction bases left unmatched: 4. The CDR3 bases are TGTGCCACCAGGGGGGGGACTGAAGCTTTCCTT. It encodes CATRGGTEAFL.

The chain is built from TRBV18 and TRBJ1-2, with 7 positions matching TRBD1. The J segment lost 8 bases and the V segment lost 6 bases, leaving 6 bases of the junction unmatched. The germline gives CDR1 KGHSH, CDR2 LQKENI. The CDR3 totals 12 residues. The CDR3, as DNA: TGTGCCAGCTCTGACAGGGAGGGAGGCTACACCTTC. This gives the protein CASSDREGGYTF.

This clonotype was observed many times. This chain connects TRBV5-1 to TRBJ2-7; weak D call: TRBD2 (6 bases). Germline CDR1 reads SGHRS; CDR2 reads YFSETQ. Trimming pared 0 bases from V and 1 base from J, leaving 14 bases between. There are 16 residues in the CDR3. CDR3 coding DNA: TGCGCCAGCAGCTTGGCTCCGGAGGGCGGATCCTACGAGCAGTACTTC. This sequence encodes CASSLAPEGGSYEQYF.

This clonotype appeared a few times. The CDR3 protein is CASSSGGAYQTQYF. The CDR3 DNA sequence: TGTGCCAGCAGCTCGGGGGGGGCCTATCAGACCCAGTACTTC. V is TRBV6-2 or TRBV6-3 and J is TRBJ2-5; 8 positions agree with TRBD2. The CDR3 contains 14 residues. V was pared by 6 bases and J by 6 bases, with 9 bases of the junction left unmatched. Germline-derived CDR1 and CDR2 are MNHEY and SVGEGT.

Of note for this clonotype: A much larger clone differs by one base, so this may be a read error. This chain connects TRBV11-2 to TRBJ2-1, with 10 bases matching TRBD2. CDR1 and CDR2 (germline): SGHAT, FQNNGV. The CDR3 length is 20 residues. The CDR3 is CASSLKGAVISSGSPNKQFF. Written as DNA, the CDR3 is TGTGCCAGCAGCTTAAAAGGGGCCGTAATATCTAGCGGGAGTCCCAATAAGCAGTTCTTC.

This clonotype was detected only a few times. The chain is built from TRBV9 and TRBJ2-3; no clear D gene. Per germline, CDR1 SGDLS and CDR2 YYNGEE. The CDR3 has 13 residues. Trimming cost V 2 bases and J 2 bases, with 6 bases left between them. The CDR3 protein is CASSVGVTDTQYF. DNA for the CDR3: TGTGCCAGCAGCGTCGGCGTCACAGATACGCAGTATTTT.